A selection of T cell receptor beta chains follows, all from one sample in a study of response to subunit inactivated influenza vaccine. TCRdb reprocessed the RT-PCR reads via MiXCR and lists one record per CDR3 protein. This sample has about 570,000 distinct CDR3 sequences; 11% occur once, and the top ten carry approximately 11%. The data also belong to a second study, concerning T cells expressing NK-cell markers.

This material consisted of PBMCs from blood, taken on the day of vaccination. These receptors came from a man aged 50 or older who received an inactivated influenza vaccine. Each CDR3 is given with its conserved first and last residue. D genes are given only for firm matches. Size is stated for part of the rows, as once, few or many counts, or as a class when the clone is expanded.

size	D	V	J	length	CDR3	DNA
few	NA	TRBV24-1	TRBJ2-2	17	CATQSTTIAAATGELFF	TGTGCCACCCAATCTACTACTATAGCGGCGGCCACCGGGGAGCTGTTTTTT
few	TRBD2	TRBV4-3	TRBJ2-1	16	CASSQEAGGERNEQFF	TGCGCCAGCAGCCAAGAAGCGGGAGGGGAAAGGAATGAGCAGTTCTTC
NA	TRBD1	TRBV6-1	TRBJ2-1	13	CASARDRDNEQFF	TGTGCCAGTGCCCGAGACAGGGACAATGAGCAGTTCTTC
many	NA	TRBV11-1	TRBJ2-2	19	CASSLEGQVLGLRTGELFF	TGTGCCAGCAGCTTAGAGGGGCAGGTCCTAGGACTTCGCACCGGGGAGCTGTTTTTT
NA	TRBD2	TRBV7-9	TRBJ2-3	15	CASNLGLAGFDTQYF	TGTGCCAGCAACTTAGGACTAGCGGGGTTCGATACGCAGTATTTT
NA	NA	TRBV30	TRBJ2-7	14	CAWSVRAVPYEQYF	TGTGCCTGGAGTGTTAGAGCGGTCCCCTACGAGCAGTACTTC
many	NA	TRBV21-1	TRBJ2-5	14	CASSKNPGKETQYF	TGTGCCAGCAGCAAAAATCCGGGCAAAGAGACCCAGTACTTC
many	TRBD2	TRBV29-1	TRBJ2-1	13	CSVSGRAHNEQFF	TGCAGCGTCAGCGGGAGGGCCCACAATGAGCAGTTCTTC
few	NA	TRBV6-2/TRBV6-3	TRBJ2-4	13	CASQRDPKNIQYF	TGTGCCAGCCAACGGGACCCCAAAAACATTCAGTACTTC
NA	TRBD2	TRBV20-1	TRBJ2-3	15	CSAIHSGASTDTQYF	TGCAGTGCCATACATAGCGGGGCTAGCACAGATACGCAGTATTTT
few	NA	TRBV5-6	TRBJ1-2	10	CASGGLGYTF	TGTGCCAGCGGAGGACTTGGCTACACCTTC
NA	NA	TRBV28	TRBJ2-5	12	CASSPQGVTQYF	TGTGCCAGCAGCCCACAAGGGGTGACCCAGTACTTC
few	TRBD2	TRBV20-1	TRBJ2-7	15	CSASGLYITVHEQYF	TGCAGTGCCTCGGGACTATATATCACCGTCCACGAGCAGTACTTC
few	TRBD2	TRBV4-2	TRBJ2-2	15	CASSQDAGRAGELFF	TGTGCCAGCAGCCAAGATGCAGGGAGGGCCGGGGAGCTGTTTTTT
many	NA	TRBV12-3/TRBV12-4	TRBJ1-5	13	CASSLSGVQPQHF	TGTGCCAGCAGTTTGTCGGGTGTGCAGCCCCAGCATTTT
few	TRBD2	TRBV6-5	TRBJ2-3	15	CASSYKRGGTDTQYF	TGTGCCAGCAGTTACAAACGGGGGGGCACAGATACGCAGTATTTT
NA	NA	TRBV28	TRBJ2-3	14	CASSPPTFSDTQYF	TGTGCCAGCAGTCCCCCCACTTTTTCAGATACGCAGTATTTT
NA	TRBD2	TRBV6-2/TRBV6-3	TRBJ2-7	16	CASSSGWRGSAYEQYF	TGTGCCAGCAGTTCCGGCTGGCGGGGGTCAGCCTACGAGCAGTACTTC
NA	NA	TRBV12-3/TRBV12-4	TRBJ2-1	16	CASSLGAIISGNEQFF	TGTGCCAGCAGTTTAGGGGCGATTATAAGCGGGAATGAGCAGTTCTTC